This T cell receptor beta chain was captured by sequencing in a study of shared clonotypes between healthy human individuals. The V gene's germline CDR1 is SGHTA and CDR2 FQGNSA. This CDR3 is built from 15 residues. With 5 bases clipped from V and 3 bases from J, the junction kept 9 bases outside the gene matches. Deep was the level used in running the assay. Input per replicate PCR of unsorted PBMC was about 300 ng DNA, corresponding to 25,000 to 30,000 T cell genomes. Profiled with immunoSEQ multiplex PCR; TCRdb holds only in-frame clones, not every one. The sample has about 480,000 clones, almost 80% seen once.

The material sequenced was PBMCs. V gene TRBV7-2 combines with J gene TRBJ1-2; 7 nucleotides match TRBD1. This TCR was sampled from a woman in her 40s in good health. Some clones in this sample may be carry-over from other donors' samples. Here the CDR3 DNA reads TGTGCCAGCAGCACCAGTGCAGGGGGTTACTATGGCTACACCTTC. Translating it yields CASSTSAGGYYGYTF.